This T cell receptor beta chain was sequenced in a study of blood T cell repertoires in COVID-19. On the study more broadly: From the United States, Italy and Spain came samples of acute and convalescent COVID-19.

Profiling relied on immunoSEQ multiplex PCR, and the TCRdb table lists in-frame clones only, not all of them. The table shows around 100,000 clones, with 85% to 95% occurring only once. The TCR sequence derives from a man in his forties or fifties with active COVID-19. The material sequenced was peripheral blood.

Written as DNA, the CDR3 is TGTGCCAGCAGCTTAGATACCCTTCCCGGGGAAAACACTGAAGCTTTCTTT. Translated, it gives CASSLDTLPGENTEAFF. This chain links TRBV7-6 with TRBJ1-1, with D unresolved. The CDR3 totals 17 residues. V was cut by 1 base and J by 2 bases, with 17 bases left in between. Germline-derived CDR1 and CDR2 are SGHVS and FNYEAQ.